This entry lists 12 T cell receptor beta chains sequenced from one sample in a study of shared clonotypes between healthy human individuals. TCRdb's table, derived via immunoSEQ multiplex PCR, lists solely in-frame clones and lacks some. The sample includes about half a million clones, roughly 78% of them seen just once. Specimen: PBMCs. The origin of the receptors is a woman in her 40s in good health. Some clones in this sample may be carry-over from other donors' samples.

V usage is TRBV18 and J usage is TRBJ2-5, with a possible D match to TRBD1 (6 bases). In germline, CDR1 is KGHSH, CDR2 LQKENI. CDR3 length: 14 amino acids. V was trimmed by 1 base and J by 5 bases, leaving 11 bases between them. CDR3 in DNA: TGTGCCAGCTCACCACGCCGGCAGGGGGAGACCCAGTACTTC. This gives the protein CASSPRRQGETQYF.

This clone was seen only a few times. The chain is built from TRBV28 and TRBJ2-7; D not resolved. Per the germline V gene, CDR1 is MDHEN and CDR2 is SYDVKM. Trimming shortened V by 5 bases and J by 0 bases, and 14 bases separated the two germline ends. The CDR3 runs to 15 residues. The CDR3 DNA is TGTGCCAGCAGTGCGTCCGGAGCCCCCTCCTACGAGCAGTACTTC. Translated: CASSASGAPSYEQYF.

This clone has more than one count but fewer than ten. This CDR3 is also generated by other DNA sequences in the sample. In DNA, the CDR3 is TGTGCCTTTTGGACGGGGATTAATGAAAAACTGTTTTTT. Amino acids: CAFWTGINEKLFF. The rearrangement joins TRBV30 to TRBJ1-4; D unclear. V lost 7 bases to trimming and J lost 4 bases, with 13 bases between them. Germline values: CDR1 GTSNPN, CDR2 SVGIG (reference sequence). The CDR3 totals 13 residues.

The chain has TRBV4-3 and TRBJ2-7; D not certain. Trimming pared 0 bases from V and 3 bases from J, leaving 9 bases between. CDR1 LGHNA and CDR2 YSLEER come from the germline V gene. The CDR3 contains 14 residues. The CDR3 reads CASSQDLRYYEQYF. Here the CDR3 DNA reads TGCGCCAGCAGCCAAGATCTCCGTTACTACGAGCAGTACTTC.

There are a few counts of this clone. This chain connects TRBV18 to TRBJ1-1; possible D gene TRBD1, 6 bases. Trimming removed 6 bases at V and 9 bases at J, with 11 bases between. The CDR3 sequence is 11 residues long. CDR1 and CDR2 from the germline V gene are KGHSH and LQKENI. This CDR3 is CASSTDRQAFF. In nucleotides, the CDR3 is TGTGCCAGCTCGACGGACAGACAAGCTTTCTTT.

The rearrangement links TRBV7-8 to TRBJ2-7; TRBD2 matches at 9 bases. V lost 0 bases and J lost 6; bases outside the gene matches: 6. CDR1 is SGHVS and CDR2 is FQNEAQ in the germline V gene. The CDR3 runs to 15 residues. This chain's CDR3 is CASSLARGGRGEQYF. The CDR3 nucleotides are TGTGCCAGCAGCTTAGCGCGGGGCGGGAGGGGCGAGCAGTACTTC. Full variable domain (missing parts from reference TRBV7-8 and TRBJ2-7): GAGVSQSPRYKVAKRGQDVALRCDPISGHVSLFWYQQALGQGPEFLTYFQNEAQLDKSGLPSDRFFAERPEGSVSTLKIQRTQQEDSAVYLCASSLARGGRGEQYFGPGTRLTVT.

The chain carries TRBV28 and TRBJ2-3; D is undetermined. Germline CDR1 and CDR2: MDHEN and SYDVKM. The CDR3 is 14 amino acids. Trimming cost V 5 bases and J 0 bases, with 9 bases left between them. The CDR3: CASSPQISTDTQYF. The CDR3 bases are TGTGCCAGCAGTCCCCAGATTAGCACAGATACGCAGTATTTT.

This sequence joins TRBV18 and TRBJ1-2; TRBD1 aligns across 7 bases. The CDR3 runs 13 residues. Germline CDR1 and CDR2: KGHSH and LQKENI. Losses at the gene ends were 4 bases for V and 3 bases for J; bases not matched to a gene: 2. CDR3 DNA sequence: TGTGCCAGCTCACGTCAGGGGGACTATGGCTACACCTTC. Protein: CASSRQGDYGYTF.

The chain employs TRBV11-2 and TRBJ2-3, with unresolved D. Looked up from germline, CDR1 is SGHAT and CDR2 is FQNNGV. V lost 1 base, J lost 0 bases, and 5 bases lay in between. This CDR3 is 14 amino acids long. CDR3 region: CASSLAGSTDTQYF. The CDR3 DNA follows: TGTGCCAGCAGCTTAGCTGGTAGCACAGATACGCAGTATTTT.

This clone was detected only a few times. The chain employs TRBV29-1 and TRBJ2-1; no reliable D call. V shed 7 bases and J shed 2 bases, with 6 bases lying between them. Germline V lookup: CDR1 SQVTM, CDR2 ANQGSEA. The CDR3 totals 11 residues. The CDR3 reads CSGKTYNEQFF. The DNA for the CDR3 is TGCAGCGGCAAGACCTACAATGAGCAGTTCTTC.

Written as DNA, the CDR3 is TGTGCCAGCAGTTTATGGAGAGGGGGTCAGCCCCAGCATTTT. It encodes CASSLWRGGQPQHF. The rearrangement uses TRBV28 and TRBJ1-5, with a tentative D call TRBD1 (6 bases). Germline CDR1 MDHEN, CDR2 SYDVKM. Trimming removed 0 bases from V and 6 bases from J, with 9 bases in between. The CDR3 is 14 amino acids. Filled out from reference TRBV28 and TRBJ1-5, the complete variable domain reads DVKVTQSSRYLVKRTGEKVFLECVQDMDHENMFWYRQDPGLGLRLIYFSYDVKMKEKGDIPEGYSVSREKKERFSLILESASTNQTSMYLCASSLWRGGQPQHFGDGTRLSIL.

The chain has TRBV11-1 and TRBJ2-1; 11 nucleotides match TRBD2. The ends lost 11 bases at V and 4 bases at J; junction bases unmatched: 4. This CDR3 comprises 13 residues. CDR1 is SGHAT and CDR2 is FQDESV in the germline V gene (reference sequence). The chain's CDR3 is CASGLAVYNEQFF. The DNA of the CDR3 is TGTGCCTCGGGACTAGCGGTTTACAATGAGCAGTTCTTC.